This T cell receptor beta chain is from a study of blood T cell repertoires in COVID-19. Study information: The samples span acute and convalescent COVID-19 from the United States, Italy and Spain.

Only in-frame clones appear in the TCRdb table, and some are missing; sequencing was by immunoSEQ multiplex PCR. The table shows about 380,000 clones, with about 89% occurring only once. Enrollees, about 18 to 90 years old, lived in about two dozen US areas. Trimming shortened V by 5 bases and J by 0 bases, and 10 bases separated the two germline ends. There are 14 residues in the CDR3. Looked up from germline, CDR1 is LNHNV and CDR2 is YYDKDF (reference sequence). The sequenced sample consisted of PBMCs or T cells enriched from blood (not recorded which). The source is a man aged 25-45 years who had recovered from COVID-19. The V gene is TRBV15, the J gene TRBJ1-2; no reliable D call. CDR3 nucleotides: TGTGCCACCAGCCCGAGGGTGGCTAACTATGGCTACACCTTC. Residues: CATSPRVANYGYTF.